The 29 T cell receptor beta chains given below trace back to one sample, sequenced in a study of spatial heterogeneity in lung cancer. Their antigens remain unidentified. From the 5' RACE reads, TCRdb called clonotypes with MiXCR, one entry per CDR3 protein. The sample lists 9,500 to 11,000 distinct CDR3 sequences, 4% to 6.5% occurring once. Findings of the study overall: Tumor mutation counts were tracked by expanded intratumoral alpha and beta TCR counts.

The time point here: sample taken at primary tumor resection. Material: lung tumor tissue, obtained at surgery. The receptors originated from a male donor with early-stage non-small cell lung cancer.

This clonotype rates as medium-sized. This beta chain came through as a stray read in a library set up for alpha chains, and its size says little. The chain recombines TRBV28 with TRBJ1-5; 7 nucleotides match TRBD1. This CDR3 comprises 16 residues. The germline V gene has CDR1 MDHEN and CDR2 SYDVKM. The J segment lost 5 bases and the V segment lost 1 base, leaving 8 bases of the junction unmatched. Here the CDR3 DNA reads TGTGCCAGCAGTTTATCCCAGGGGGGGACTTATCAGCCCCAGCATTTT. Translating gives CASSLSQGGTYQPQHF.

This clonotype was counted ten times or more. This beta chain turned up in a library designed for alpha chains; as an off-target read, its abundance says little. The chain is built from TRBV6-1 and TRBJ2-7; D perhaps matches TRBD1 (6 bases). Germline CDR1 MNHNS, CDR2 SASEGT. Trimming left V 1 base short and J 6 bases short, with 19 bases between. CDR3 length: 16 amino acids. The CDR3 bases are TGTGCCAGCAGTGAAGTTCGGGGCAGGGGTGAACGCGAGCAGTACTTC. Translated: CASSEVRGRGEREQYF.

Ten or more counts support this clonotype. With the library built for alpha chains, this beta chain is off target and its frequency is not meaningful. The CDR3 DNA reads as TGTGCCAGCAGTGCCCGCGGGGGCACTGAAGCTTTCTTT. Translating gives CASSARGGTEAFF. The rearrangement uses TRBV6-6 and TRBJ1-1; maybe TRBD1 (5 bases). V dropped 5 bases and J dropped 4 bases, with 11 bases sitting between them. Germline CDR1 is MNHNY and CDR2 is SVGAGI (reference sequence). This CDR3 region has 13 residues.

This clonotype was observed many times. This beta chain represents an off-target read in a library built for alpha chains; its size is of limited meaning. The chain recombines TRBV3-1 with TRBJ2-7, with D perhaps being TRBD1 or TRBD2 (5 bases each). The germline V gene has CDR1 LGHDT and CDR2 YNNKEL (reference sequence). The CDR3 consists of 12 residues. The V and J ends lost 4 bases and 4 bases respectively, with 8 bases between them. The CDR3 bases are TGTGCCAGCAGCCCTGGGGGATACGAGCAGTACTTC. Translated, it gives CASSPGGYEQYF.

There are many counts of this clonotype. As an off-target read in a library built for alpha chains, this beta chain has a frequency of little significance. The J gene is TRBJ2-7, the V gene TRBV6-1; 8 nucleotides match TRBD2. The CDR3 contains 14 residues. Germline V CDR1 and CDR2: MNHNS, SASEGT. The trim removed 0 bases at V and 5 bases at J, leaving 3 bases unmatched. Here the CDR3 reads CASSEASGRHEQYF. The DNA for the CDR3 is TGTGCCAGCAGTGAAGCCAGCGGGAGACACGAGCAGTACTTC.

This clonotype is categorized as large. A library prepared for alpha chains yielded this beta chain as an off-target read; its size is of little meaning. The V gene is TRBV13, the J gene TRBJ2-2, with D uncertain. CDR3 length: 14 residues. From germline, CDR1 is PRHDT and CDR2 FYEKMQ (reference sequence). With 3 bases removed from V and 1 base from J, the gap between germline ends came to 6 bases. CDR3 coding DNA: TGTGCCAGCAGCTTTTCTATGAACACCGGGGAGCTGTTTTTT. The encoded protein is CASSFSMNTGELFF.

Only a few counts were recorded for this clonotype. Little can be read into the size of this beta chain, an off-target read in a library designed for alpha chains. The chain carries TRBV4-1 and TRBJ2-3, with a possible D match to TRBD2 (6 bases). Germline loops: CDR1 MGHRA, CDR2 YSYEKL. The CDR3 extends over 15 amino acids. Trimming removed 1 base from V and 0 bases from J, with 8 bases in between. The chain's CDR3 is CASSQVSGSTDTQYF. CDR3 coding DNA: TGCGCCAGCAGCCAAGTAAGCGGGAGCACAGATACGCAGTATTTT.

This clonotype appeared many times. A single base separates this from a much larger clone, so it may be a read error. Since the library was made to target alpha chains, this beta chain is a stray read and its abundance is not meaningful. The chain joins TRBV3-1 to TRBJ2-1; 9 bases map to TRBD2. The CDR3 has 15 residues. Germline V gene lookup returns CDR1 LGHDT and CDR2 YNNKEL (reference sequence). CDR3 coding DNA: TGTGTCAGCAGCCCCAGCGGGGGGCTCGGAAATGAGCAGTTCTTC. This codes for CVSSPSGGLGNEQFF.

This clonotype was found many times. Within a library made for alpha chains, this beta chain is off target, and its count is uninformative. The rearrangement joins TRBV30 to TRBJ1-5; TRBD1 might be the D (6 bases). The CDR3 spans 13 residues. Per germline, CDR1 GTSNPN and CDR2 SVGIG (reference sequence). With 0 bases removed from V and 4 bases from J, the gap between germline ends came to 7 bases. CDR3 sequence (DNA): TGTGCCTGGAGTGTGCAGGGGAATCAGCCCCAGCATTTT. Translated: CAWSVQGNQPQHF.

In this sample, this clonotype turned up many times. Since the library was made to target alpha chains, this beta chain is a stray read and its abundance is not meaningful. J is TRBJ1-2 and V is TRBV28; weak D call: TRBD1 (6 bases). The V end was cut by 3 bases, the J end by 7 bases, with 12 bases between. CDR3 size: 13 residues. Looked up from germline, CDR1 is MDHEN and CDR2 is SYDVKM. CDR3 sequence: CASSLVGARGYTF. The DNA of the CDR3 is TGTGCCAGCAGTTTGGTGGGGGCTCGTGGCTACACCTTC.

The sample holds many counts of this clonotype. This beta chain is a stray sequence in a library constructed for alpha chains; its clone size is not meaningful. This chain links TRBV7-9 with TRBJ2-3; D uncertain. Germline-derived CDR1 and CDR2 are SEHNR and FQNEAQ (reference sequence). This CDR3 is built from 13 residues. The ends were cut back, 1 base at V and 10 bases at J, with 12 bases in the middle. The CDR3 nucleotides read TGTGCCAGCAGCTTAGAGGGAAATCGGGCGCAGTATTTT. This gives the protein CASSLEGNRAQYF. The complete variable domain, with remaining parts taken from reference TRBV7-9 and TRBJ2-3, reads DTGVSQNPRHKITKRGQNVTFRCDPISEHNRLYWYRQTLGQGPEFLTYFQNEAQLEKSRLLSDRFSAERPKGSFSTLEIQRTEQGDSAMYLCASSLEGNRAQYFGPGTRLTVL.

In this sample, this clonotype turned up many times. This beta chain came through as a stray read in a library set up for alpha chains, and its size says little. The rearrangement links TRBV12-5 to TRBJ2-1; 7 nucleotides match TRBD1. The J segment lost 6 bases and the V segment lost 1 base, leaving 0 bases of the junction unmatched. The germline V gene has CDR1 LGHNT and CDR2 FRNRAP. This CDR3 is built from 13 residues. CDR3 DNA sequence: TGTGCTAGTGGTTTGGGACAGGGCAATGAGCAGTTCTTC. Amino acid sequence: CASGLGQGNEQFF.

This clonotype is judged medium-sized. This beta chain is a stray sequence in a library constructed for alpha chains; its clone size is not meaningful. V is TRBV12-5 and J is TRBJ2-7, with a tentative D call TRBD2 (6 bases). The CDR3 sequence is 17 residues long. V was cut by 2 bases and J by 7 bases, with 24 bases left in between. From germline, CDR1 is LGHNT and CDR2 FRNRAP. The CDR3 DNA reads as TGTGCTAGTGGTTTGAGCCGTGGAGGGATGACCCCGGGGGAGCAGTACTTC. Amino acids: CASGLSRGGMTPGEQYF.

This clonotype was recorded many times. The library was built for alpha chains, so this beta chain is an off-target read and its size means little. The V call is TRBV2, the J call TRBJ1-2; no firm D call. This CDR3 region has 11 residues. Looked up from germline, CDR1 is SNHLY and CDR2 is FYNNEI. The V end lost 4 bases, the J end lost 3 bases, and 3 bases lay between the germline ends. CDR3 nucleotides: TGTGCCAGCAGTGGACACTATGGCTACACCTTC. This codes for CASSGHYGYTF.

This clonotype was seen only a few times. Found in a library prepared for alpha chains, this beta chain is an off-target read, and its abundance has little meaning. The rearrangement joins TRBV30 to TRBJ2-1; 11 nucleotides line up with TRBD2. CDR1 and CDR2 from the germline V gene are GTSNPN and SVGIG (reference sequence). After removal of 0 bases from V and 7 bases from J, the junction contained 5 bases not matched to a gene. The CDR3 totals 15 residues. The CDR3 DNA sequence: TGTGCCTGGAGTGTTGCACTAGCGGGAGTTAATGAGCAGTTCTTC. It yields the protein CAWSVALAGVNEQFF.

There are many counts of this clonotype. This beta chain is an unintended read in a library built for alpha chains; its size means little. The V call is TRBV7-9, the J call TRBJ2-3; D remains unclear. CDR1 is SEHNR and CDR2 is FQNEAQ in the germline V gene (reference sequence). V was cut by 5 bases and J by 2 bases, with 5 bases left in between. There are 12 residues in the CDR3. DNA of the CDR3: TGTGCCAGCAGCCAAAACACAGATACGCAGTATTTT. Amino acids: CASSQNTDTQYF.

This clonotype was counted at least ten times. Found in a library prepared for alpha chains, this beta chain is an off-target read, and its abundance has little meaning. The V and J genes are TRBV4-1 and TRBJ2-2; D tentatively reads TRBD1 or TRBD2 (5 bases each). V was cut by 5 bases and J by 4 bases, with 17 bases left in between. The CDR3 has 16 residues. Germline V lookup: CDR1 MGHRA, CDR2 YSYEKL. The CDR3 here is CASSSGTASGTGELFF. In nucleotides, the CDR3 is TGCGCCAGCAGCTCCGGGACCGCTTCGGGCACCGGGGAGCTGTTTTTT.

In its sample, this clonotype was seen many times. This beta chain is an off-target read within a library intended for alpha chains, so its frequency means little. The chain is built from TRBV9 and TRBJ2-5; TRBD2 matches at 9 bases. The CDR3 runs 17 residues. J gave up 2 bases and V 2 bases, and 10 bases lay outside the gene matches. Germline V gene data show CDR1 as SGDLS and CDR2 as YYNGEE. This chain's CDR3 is CASSVTHLAGSQETQYF. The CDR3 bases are TGTGCCAGCAGCGTTACCCACCTAGCGGGGTCACAAGAGACCCAGTACTTC.

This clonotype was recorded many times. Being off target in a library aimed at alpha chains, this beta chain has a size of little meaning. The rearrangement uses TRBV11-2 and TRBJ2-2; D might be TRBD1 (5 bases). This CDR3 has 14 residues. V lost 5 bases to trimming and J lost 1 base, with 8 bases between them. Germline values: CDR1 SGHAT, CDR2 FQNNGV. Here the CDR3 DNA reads TGTGCCAGCAGCCCCCAGGGGAACACCGGGGAGCTGTTTTTT. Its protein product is CASSPQGNTGELFF.

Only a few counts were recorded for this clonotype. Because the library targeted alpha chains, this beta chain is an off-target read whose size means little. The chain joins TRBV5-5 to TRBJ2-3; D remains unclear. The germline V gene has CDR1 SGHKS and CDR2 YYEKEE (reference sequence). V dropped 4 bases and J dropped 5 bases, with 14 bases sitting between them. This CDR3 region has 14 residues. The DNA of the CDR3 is TGTGCCAGCAGCCCCGGCGCAGCGCAAGATACGCAGTATTTT. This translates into CASSPGAAQDTQYF. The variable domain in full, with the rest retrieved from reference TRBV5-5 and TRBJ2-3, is DAGVTQSPTHLIKTRGQQVTLRCSPISGHKSVSWYQQVLGQGPQFIFQYYEKEERGRGNFPDRFSARQFPNYSSELNVNALLLGDSALYLCASSPGAAQDTQYFGPGTRLTVL.

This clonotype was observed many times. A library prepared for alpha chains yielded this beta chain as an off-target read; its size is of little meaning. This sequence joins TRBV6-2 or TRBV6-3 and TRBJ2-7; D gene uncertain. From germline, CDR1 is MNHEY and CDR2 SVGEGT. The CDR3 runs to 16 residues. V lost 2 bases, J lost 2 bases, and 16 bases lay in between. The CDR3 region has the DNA TGTGCCAGCAGTTACCCCCCGGGTCAACGTACCTACGAGCAGTACTTC. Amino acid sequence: CASSYPPGQRTYEQYF.

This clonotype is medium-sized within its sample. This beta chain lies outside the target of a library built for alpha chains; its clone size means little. The CDR3 region is CSVVASQGNIQYF. DNA of the CDR3: TGCAGCGTTGTCGCTAGCCAGGGAAACATTCAGTACTTC. The chain employs TRBV29-1 and TRBJ2-4; D might be TRBD1 or TRBD2, each matching 5 bases. Trimming cost V 4 bases and J 6 bases, with 13 bases left between them. CDR1 is SQVTM, CDR2 ANQGSEA, per germline. The CDR3 has 13 amino acids. Using reference TRBV29-1 and TRBJ2-4 for the parts outside the CDR3, the full variable domain is SAVISQKPSRDICQRGTSLTIQCQVDSQVTMMFWYRQQPGQSLTLIATANQGSEATYESGFVIDKFPISRPNLTFSTLTVSNMSPEDSSIYLCSVVASQGNIQYFGAGTRLSVL.

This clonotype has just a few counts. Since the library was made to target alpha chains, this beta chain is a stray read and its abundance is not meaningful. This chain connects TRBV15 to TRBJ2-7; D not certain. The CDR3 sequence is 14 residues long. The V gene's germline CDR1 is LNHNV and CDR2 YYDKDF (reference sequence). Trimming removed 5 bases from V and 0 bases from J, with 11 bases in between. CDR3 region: CATSSSRFSYEQYF. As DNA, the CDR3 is TGTGCCACCAGCTCTTCGCGGTTCTCCTACGAGCAGTACTTC.

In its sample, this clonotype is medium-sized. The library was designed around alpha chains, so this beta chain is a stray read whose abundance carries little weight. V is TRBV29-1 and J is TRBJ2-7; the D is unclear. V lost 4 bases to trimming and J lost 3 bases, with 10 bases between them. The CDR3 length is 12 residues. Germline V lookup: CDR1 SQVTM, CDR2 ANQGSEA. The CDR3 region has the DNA TGCAGCGTTGGGGTCCTGGGCTACGAGCAGTACTTC. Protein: CSVGVLGYEQYF.

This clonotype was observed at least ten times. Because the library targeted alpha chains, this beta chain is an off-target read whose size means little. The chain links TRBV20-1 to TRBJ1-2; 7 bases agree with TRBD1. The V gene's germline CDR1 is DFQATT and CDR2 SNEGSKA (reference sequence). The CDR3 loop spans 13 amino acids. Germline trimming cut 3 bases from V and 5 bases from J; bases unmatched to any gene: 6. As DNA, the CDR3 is TGCAGTGCTAGTGTGGGACAGATTTATGGCTACACCTTC. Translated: CSASVGQIYGYTF.

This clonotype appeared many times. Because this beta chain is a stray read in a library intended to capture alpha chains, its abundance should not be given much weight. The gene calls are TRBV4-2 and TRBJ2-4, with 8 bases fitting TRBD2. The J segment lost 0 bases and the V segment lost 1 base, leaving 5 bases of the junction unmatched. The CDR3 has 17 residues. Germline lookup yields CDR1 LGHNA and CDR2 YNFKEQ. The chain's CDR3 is CASSQAGGKLAKNIQYF. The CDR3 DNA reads TGTGCCAGCAGCCAAGCGGGGGGGAAACTAGCCAAAAACATTCAGTACTTC.

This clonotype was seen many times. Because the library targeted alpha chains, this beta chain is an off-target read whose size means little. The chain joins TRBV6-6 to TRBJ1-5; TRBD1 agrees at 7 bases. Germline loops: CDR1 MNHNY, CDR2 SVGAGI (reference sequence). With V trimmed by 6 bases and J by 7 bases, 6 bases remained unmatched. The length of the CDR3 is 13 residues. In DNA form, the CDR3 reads TGTGCCAGCAGCCATGGACAGGAGCAGCCCCAGCATTTT. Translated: CASSHGQEQPQHF.

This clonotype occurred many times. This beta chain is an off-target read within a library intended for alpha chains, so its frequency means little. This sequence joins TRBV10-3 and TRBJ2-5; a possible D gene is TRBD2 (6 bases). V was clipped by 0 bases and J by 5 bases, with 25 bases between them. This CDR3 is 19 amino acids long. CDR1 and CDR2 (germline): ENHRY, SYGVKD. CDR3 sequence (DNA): TGTGCCATCAGTGAGTCGAAGCCACCCTTTAGCGGAGGCAGGGAGACCCAGTACTTC. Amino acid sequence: CAISESKPPFSGGRETQYF.

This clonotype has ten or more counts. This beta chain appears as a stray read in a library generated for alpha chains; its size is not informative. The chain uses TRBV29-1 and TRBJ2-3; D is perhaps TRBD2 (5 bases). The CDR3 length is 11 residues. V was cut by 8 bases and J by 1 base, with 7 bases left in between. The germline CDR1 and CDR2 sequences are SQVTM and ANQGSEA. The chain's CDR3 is CSSGGTDTQYF. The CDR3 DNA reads TGCAGCTCCGGGGGCACAGATACGCAGTATTTT.